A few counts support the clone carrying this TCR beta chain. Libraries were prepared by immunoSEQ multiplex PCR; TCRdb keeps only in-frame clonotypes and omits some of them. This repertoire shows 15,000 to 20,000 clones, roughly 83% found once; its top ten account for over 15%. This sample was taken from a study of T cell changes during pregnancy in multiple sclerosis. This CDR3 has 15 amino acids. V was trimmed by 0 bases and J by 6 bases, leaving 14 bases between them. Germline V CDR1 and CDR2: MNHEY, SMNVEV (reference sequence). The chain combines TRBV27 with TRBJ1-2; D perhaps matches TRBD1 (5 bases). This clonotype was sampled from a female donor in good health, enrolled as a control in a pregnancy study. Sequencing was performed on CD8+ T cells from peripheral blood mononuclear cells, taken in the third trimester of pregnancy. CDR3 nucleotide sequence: TGTGCCAGCAGTTTATCGAGGGGAGGTTTGAATGGCTACACCTTC. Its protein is CASSLSRGGLNGYTF.